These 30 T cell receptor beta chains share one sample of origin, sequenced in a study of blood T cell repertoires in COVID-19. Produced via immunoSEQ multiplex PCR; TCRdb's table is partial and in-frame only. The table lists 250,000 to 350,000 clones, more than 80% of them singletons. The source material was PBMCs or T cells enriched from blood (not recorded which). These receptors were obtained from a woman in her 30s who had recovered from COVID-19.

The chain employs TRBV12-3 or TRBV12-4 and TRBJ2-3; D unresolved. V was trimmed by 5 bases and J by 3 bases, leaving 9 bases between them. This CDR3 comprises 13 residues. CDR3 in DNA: TGTGCCAGCAGTACCTATCGTACAGATACGCAGTATTTT. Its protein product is CASSTYRTDTQYF.

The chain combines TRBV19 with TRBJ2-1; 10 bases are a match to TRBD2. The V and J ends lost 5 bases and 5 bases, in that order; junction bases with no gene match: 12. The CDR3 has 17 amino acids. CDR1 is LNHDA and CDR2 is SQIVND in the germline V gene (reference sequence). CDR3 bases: TGTGCCAGTAGTCCGCTGCTAGGGACTAGCGTCGACAATGAGCAGTTCTTC. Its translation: CASSPLLGTSVDNEQFF.

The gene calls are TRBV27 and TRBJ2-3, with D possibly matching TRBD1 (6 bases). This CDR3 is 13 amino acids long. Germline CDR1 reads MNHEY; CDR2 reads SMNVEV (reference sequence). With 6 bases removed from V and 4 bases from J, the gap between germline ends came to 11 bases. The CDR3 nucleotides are TGTGCCAGCAGAAACTCAGGGGCAGATACGCAGTATTTT. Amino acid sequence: CASRNSGADTQYF.

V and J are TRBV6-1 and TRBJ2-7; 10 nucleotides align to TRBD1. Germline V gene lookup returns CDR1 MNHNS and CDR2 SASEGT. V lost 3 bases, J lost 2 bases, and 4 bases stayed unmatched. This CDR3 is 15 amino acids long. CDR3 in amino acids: CASSDGGTGAYEQYF. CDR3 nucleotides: TGTGCCAGCAGTGATGGCGGGACAGGGGCCTACGAGCAGTACTTC.

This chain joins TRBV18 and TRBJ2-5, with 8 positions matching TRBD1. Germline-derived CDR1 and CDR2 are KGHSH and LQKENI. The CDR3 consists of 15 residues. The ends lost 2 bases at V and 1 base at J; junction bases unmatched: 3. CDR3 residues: CASSPSGQVQETQYF. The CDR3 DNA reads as TGTGCCAGCTCACCATCGGGACAGGTCCAAGAGACCCAGTACTTC.

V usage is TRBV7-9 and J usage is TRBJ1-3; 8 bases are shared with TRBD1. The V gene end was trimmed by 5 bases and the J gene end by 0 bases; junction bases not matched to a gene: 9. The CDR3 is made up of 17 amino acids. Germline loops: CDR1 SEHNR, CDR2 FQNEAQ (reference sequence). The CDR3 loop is CASSPGQGESSGNTIYF. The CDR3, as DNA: TGTGCCAGCAGCCCCGGACAGGGCGAGAGCTCTGGAAACACCATATATTTT.

CDR3 protein: CASSEGLKAEQFF. CDR3 DNA: TGTGCCAGCAGCGAGGGACTTAAGGCTGAGCAGTTCTTC. The V and J genes are TRBV9 and TRBJ2-1; D may be TRBD2 (6 bases). Germline lookup yields CDR1 SGDLS and CDR2 YYNGEE. Trimming shortened V by 3 bases and J by 9 bases, and 13 bases separated the two germline ends. There are 13 residues in the CDR3.

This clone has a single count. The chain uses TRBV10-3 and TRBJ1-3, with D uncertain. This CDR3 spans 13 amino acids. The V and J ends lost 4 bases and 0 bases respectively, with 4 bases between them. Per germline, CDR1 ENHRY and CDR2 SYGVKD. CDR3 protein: CAISGGSGNTIYF. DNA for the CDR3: TGTGCCATCAGTGGCGGCTCTGGAAACACCATATATTTT.

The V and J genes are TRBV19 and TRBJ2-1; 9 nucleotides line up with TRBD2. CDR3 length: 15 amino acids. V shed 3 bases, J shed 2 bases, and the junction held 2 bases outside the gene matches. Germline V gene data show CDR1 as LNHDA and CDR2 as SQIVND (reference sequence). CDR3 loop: CASSMAGGPYNEQFF. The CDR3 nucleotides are TGTGCCAGTAGTATGGCGGGAGGGCCCTACAATGAGCAGTTCTTC.

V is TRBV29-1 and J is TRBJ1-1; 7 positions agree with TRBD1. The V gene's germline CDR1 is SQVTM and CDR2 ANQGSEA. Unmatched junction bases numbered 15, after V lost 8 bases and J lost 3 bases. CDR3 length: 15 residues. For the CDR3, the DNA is TGCAGCTGCCCGCCCCCGGACAGGTCACACACTGAAGCTTTCTTT. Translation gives CSCPPPDRSHTEAFF.

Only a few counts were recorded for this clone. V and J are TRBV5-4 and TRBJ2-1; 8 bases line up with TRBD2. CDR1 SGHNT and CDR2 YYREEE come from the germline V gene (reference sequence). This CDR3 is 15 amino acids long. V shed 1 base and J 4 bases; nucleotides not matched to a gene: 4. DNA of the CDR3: TGTGCCAGCAGCTTGAGCGGGAGTGGGTACAATGAGCAGTTCTTC. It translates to CASSLSGSGYNEQFF.

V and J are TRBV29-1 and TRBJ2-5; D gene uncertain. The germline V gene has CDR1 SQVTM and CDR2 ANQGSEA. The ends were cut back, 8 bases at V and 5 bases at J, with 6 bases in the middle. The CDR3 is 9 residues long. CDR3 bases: TGCAGCCTCCGTGAGACCCAGTACTTC. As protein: CSLRETQYF.

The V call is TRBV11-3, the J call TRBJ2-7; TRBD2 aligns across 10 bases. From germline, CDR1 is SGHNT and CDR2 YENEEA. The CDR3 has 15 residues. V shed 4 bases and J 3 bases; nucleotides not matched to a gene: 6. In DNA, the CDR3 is TGTGCCAGCAGCTCCGGGGCTAGCGGGAGCTACGAGCAGTACTTC. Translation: CASSSGASGSYEQYF.

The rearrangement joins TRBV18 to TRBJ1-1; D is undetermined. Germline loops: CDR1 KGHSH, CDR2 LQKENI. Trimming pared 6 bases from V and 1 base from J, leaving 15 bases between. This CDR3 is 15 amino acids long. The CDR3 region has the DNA TGTGCCAGCTCCCCCATCGGGGTAGAGAACACTGAAGCTTTCTTT. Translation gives CASSPIGVENTEAFF.

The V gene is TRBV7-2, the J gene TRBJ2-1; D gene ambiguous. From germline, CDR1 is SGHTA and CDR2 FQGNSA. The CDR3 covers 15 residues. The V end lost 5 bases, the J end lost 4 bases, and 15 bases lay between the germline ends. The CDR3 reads CASSPKNSRYNEQFF. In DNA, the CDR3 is TGTGCCAGCAGCCCCAAGAATAGCCGTTACAATGAGCAGTTCTTC.

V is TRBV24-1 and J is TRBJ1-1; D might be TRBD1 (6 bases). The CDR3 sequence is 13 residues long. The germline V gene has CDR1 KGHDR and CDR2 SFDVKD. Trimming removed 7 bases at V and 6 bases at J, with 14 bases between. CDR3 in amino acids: CATRENGQSEAFF. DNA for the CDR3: TGTGCCACCAGGGAGAATGGACAGTCTGAAGCTTTCTTT.

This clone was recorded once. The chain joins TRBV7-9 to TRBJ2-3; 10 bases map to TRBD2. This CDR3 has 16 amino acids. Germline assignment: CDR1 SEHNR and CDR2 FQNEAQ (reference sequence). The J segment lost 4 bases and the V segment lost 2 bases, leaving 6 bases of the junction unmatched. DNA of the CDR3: TGTGCCAGCAGCTTATTGTCTAGCGGGAGAGCAGATACGCAGTATTTT. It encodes CASSLLSSGRADTQYF.

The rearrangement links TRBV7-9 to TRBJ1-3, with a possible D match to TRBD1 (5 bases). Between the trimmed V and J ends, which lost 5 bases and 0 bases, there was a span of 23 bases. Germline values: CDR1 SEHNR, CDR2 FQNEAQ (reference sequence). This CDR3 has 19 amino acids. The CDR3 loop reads CASSQTRGAAPYSGNTIYF. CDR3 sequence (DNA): TGTGCCAGCAGCCAGACTCGCGGGGCCGCTCCCTACTCTGGAAACACCATATATTTT.

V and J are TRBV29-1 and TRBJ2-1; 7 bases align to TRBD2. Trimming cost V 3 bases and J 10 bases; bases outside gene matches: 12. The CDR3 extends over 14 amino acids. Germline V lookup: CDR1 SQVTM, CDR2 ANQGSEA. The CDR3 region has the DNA TGCAGCGTTGAGGTCTGGCGGGAGCATCAGGAGCAGTTCTTC. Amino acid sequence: CSVEVWREHQEQFF.

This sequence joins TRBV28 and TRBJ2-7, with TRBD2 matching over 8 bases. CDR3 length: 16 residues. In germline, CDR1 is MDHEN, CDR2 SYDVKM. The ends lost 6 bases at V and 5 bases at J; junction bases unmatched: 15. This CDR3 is CASRVRGLAIAHEQYF. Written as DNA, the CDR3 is TGTGCCAGCAGGGTACGCGGACTAGCAATCGCCCACGAGCAGTACTTC.

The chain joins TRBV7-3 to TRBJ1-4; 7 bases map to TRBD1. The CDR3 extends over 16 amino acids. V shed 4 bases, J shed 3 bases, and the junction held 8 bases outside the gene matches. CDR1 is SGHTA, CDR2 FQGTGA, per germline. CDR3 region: CASSSRRQGSNEKLFF. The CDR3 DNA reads TGTGCCAGCAGCTCCAGACGACAGGGATCTAATGAAAAACTGTTTTTT. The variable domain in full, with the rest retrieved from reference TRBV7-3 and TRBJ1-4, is GAGVSQTPSNKVTEKGKYVELRCDPISGHTALYWYRQSLGQGPEFLIYFQGTGAADDSGLPNDRFFAVRPEGSVSTLKIQRTERGDSAVYLCASSSRRQGSNEKLFFGSGTQLSVL.

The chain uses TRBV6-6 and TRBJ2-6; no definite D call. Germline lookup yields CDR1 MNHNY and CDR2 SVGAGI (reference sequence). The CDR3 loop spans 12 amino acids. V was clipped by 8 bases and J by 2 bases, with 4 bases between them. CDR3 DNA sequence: TGTGCCAGCTCTGCTGGGGCCAACGTCCTGACTTTC. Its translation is CASSAGANVLTF.

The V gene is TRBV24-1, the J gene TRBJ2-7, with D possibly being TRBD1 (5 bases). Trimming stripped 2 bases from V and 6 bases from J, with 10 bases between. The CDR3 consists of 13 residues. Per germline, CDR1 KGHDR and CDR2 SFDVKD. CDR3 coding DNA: TGTGCCACCAGTGATTATGACAGATCCGAGCAGTACTTC. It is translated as CATSDYDRSEQYF.

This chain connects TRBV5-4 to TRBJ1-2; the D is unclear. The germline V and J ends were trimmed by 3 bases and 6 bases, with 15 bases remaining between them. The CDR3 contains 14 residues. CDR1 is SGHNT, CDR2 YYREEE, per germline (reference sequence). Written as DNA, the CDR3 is TGTGCCAGCAGCTCAAAAACAGAACCCCATGGCTACACCTTC. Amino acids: CASSSKTEPHGYTF.

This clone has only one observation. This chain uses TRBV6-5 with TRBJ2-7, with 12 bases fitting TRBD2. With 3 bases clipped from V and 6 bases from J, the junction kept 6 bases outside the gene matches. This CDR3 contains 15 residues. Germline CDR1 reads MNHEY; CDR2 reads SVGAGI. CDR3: CASSYTLAGGLEQYF. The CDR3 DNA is TGTGCCAGCAGTTATACACTAGCGGGAGGTCTCGAGCAGTACTTC.

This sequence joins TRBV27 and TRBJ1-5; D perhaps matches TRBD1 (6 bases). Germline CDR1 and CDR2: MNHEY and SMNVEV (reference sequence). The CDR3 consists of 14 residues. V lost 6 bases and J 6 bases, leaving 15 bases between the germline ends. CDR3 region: CASSDSGAPQPQHF. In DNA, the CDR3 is TGTGCCAGCAGCGACTCAGGGGCCCCTCAGCCCCAGCATTTT.

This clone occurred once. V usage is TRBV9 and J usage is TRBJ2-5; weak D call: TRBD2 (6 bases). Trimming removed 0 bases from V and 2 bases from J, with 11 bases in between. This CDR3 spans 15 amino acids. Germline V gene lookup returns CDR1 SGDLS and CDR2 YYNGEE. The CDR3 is CASSVASGVQETQYF. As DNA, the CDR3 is TGTGCCAGCAGCGTAGCTTCGGGAGTACAAGAGACCCAGTACTTC.

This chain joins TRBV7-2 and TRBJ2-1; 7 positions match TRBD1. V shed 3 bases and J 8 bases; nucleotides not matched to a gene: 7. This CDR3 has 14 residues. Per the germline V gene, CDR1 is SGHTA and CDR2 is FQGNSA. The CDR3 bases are TGTGCCAGCAGCTTTTATGACAGGGAGCATGAGCAGTTCTTC. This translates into CASSFYDREHEQFF.

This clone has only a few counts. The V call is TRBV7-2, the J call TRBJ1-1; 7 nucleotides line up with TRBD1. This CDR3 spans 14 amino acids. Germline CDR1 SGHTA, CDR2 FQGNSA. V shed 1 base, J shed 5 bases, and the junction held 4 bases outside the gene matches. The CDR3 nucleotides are TGTGCCAGCAGCTTAGGAGGGGGCGGTACTGAAGCTTTCTTT. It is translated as CASSLGGGGTEAFF.

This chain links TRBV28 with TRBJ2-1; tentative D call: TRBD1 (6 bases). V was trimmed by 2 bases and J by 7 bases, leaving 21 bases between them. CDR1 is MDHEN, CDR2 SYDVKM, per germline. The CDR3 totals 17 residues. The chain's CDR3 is CASSLTGSTLLGNEQFF. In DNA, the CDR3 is TGTGCCAGCAGTTTAACAGGGTCAACACTGCTCGGGAATGAGCAGTTCTTC.